This TCR beta chain is drawn from a study of blood T cell repertoires in COVID-19 (TCRdb year 2020). About the investigation overall: Samples from collaborators originated in the United States, Italy and Spain and spanned both the acute and convalescent phases of COVID-19. The prospective study material was composed of cDNA or gDNA derived from T cells, B-cell-depleted T cells, or PBMCs. The dataset comprised deeply sampled blood TCRbeta repertoires from subjects exposed to, actively infected with, or recovered from COVID-19. The repertoires were released in a freely available public database meant as a resource for research on the immune response to SARS-CoV-2. The samples were drawn from two sources: the first 160 participants of the ongoing ImmuneRACE study, and 950 to 1,500 subjects contributed by 6 global collaborators. Sample metadata almost always included a de-identified subject ID, COVID-19 status, age in years and sex. Where HLA class I and class II types were available, the types were taken from metadata supplied by the sample provider, not from assay-based typing. Beyond this particular receptor, the publication reports: Clinical and demographic metadata were provided uncurated, with the amount varying by source and participant.

Trimming removed 8 bases from V and 0 bases from J; the gene matches leave 6 bases unexplained. Counted from cysteine to phenylalanine, this CDR3 has 15 amino acids. Here the CDR3 DNA is all that survives: 45 bases in frame from base 1. Per the germline V gene (reference sequence), GTSNPN is the CDR1 and SVGIG is the CDR2. With respect to this clone: Its recognized antigen is unknown. Nothing much larger sits one base from this clone, and base qualities are not available.

The collaborating institutions used their own protocols to collect whole blood in K2EDTA tubes. For TCRbeta analysis, collaborators shipped samples as frozen whole blood, isolated PBMCs, or DNA extracted from either of those sample types. The immunoSEQ Assay, a bias-controlled multiplex PCR, was used to amplify TCRbeta CDR3 regions from genomic DNA. The published analysis was carried out like this. Nucleated cell counts per sample were estimated from amplification of reference gene primers within the assay. To quantify the absolute abundance of each unique TCRbeta CDR3 rearrangement, sequence reads were collapsed and filtered. Productive Simpson clonality was computed per sample as the square root of Simpson's diversity index over productive rearrangements. Here the immuneACCESS table is served through TCRdb, limited to in-frame sequences with V and J called. Missing clones are a known gap in these copies; in checked studies unresolved V genes cover under half, and the rest lacks a known reason. V, J and clone size are those of that table, while D and trimming were read from the DNA. A total of 350,000 to 450,000 clones appear in this sample, around 85% of them only once. The top ten hold roughly 3.6% of the sample.

Source material: peripheral blood. The chain couples TRBV30 to TRBJ2-2, with 10 bases matching TRBD1. This sequence originates from a woman between 18 and 29 years old with acute or convalescent COVID-19. The DNA sequence is given as TGTGCCGGTCTGACAGGGGGCGCGAACACCGGGGAGCTGTTTTTT. The resulting protein is CAGLTGGANTGELFF.